The 8 T cell receptor beta chains below were found in one sample sequenced in a study of blood T cell repertoires in COVID-19. Sequencing used immunoSEQ multiplex PCR; TCRdb keeps in-frame clones, though not all of them. The sample lists about 480,000 clones; 70% to 90% were seen once. The sample was PBMCs or T cells enriched from blood (not recorded which). Every receptor here comes from a woman in her 40s who had recovered from COVID-19.

V and J are TRBV20-1 and TRBJ1-2, with D perhaps TRBD1 (5 bases). This CDR3 spans 12 amino acids. Germline lookup yields CDR1 DFQATT and CDR2 SNEGSKA (reference sequence). V dropped 3 bases and J dropped 9 bases, with 14 bases sitting between them. In DNA, the CDR3 is TGCAGTGCTAGTGGTCCAACAGGAAGCTACACCTTC. Protein sequence: CSASGPTGSYTF.

The chain carries TRBV10-2 and TRBJ2-5, with D hard to call. CDR3 size: 12 residues. Per the germline V gene, CDR1 is WSHSY and CDR2 is SAAADI. V gave up 6 bases and J gave up 3 bases, with 8 bases separating them. In DNA form, the CDR3 reads TGCGCCAGCAGGCGGCTAGAAGAGACCCAGTACTTC. Its protein product is CASRRLEETQYF.

The rearrangement links TRBV9 to TRBJ1-2; TRBD1 matches at 9 bases. Germline assignment: CDR1 SGDLS and CDR2 YYNGEE. V shed 1 base and J 5 bases; nucleotides not matched to a gene: 3. There are 14 residues in the CDR3. The DNA for the CDR3 is TGTGCCAGCAGCGTAATCGACAGGGGGTATGGCTACACCTTC. Amino acid sequence: CASSVIDRGYGYTF.

This chain joins TRBV7-9 and TRBJ2-7; 7 bases agree with TRBD1. The germline V gene has CDR1 SEHNR and CDR2 FQNEAQ (reference sequence). Losses at the gene ends were 5 bases for V and 1 base for J; bases not matched to a gene: 5. The CDR3 contains 14 residues. In DNA, the CDR3 is TGTGCCAGCAGCCTCAGGGGGAATTCCTACGAGCAGTACTTC. Encoded protein: CASSLRGNSYEQYF.

The chain joins TRBV7-2 to TRBJ2-3; D might be TRBD2 (5 bases). The germline V gene encodes CDR1 SGHTA and CDR2 FQGNSA. V lost 4 bases and J lost 4, with 9 bases in between. This CDR3 has 13 amino acids. For the CDR3, the DNA is TGTGCCAGCAGCTCATCACTAGCAGATACGCAGTATTTT. Protein product: CASSSSLADTQYF.

This chain connects TRBV9 to TRBJ2-1, with 8 positions matching TRBD2. CDR3 length: 16 residues. J lost 8 bases, V lost 3 bases, and 13 bases had no gene match. In germline, CDR1 is SGDLS, CDR2 YYNGEE. For the CDR3, the DNA is TGTGCCAGCAGCGGGAGAGGGGGGACTAGTGGAGATGAGCAGTTCTTC. Residues: CASSGRGGTSGDEQFF.

The chain joins TRBV9 to TRBJ2-1; TRBD2 agrees at 10 bases. This CDR3 contains 18 residues. Germline V gives CDR1 SGDLS, CDR2 YYNGEE. V was clipped by 1 base and J by 0 bases; unmatched bases: 7. The CDR3 nucleotides read TGTGCCAGCAGCGTAAGCCTAGCGGGAGCCACCTCCTACAATGAGCAGTTCTTC. This codes for CASSVSLAGATSYNEQFF.

The chain carries TRBV7-9 and TRBJ2-3, with 10 nucleotides matching TRBD1. This CDR3 comprises 16 residues. The V segment lost 10 bases and the J segment 0 bases; nucleotides outside the gene matches: 10. Germline V gene lookup returns CDR1 SEHNR and CDR2 FQNEAQ (reference sequence). The CDR3 loop is CAITKPGQGSTDTQYF. CDR3 DNA: TGTGCCATAACCAAGCCGGGACAGGGGAGCACAGATACGCAGTATTTT.